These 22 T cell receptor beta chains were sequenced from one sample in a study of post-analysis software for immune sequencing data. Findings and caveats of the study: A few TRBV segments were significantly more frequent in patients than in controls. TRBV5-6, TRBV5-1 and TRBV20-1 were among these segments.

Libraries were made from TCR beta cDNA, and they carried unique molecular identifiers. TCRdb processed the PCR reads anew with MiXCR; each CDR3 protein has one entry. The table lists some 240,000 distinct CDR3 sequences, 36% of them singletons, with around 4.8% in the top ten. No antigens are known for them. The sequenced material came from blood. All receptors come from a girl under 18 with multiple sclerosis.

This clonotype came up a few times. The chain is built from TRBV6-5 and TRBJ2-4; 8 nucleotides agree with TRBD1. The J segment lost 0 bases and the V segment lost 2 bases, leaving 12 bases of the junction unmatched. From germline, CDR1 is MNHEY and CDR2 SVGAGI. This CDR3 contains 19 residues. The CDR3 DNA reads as TGTGCCAGCAGTTACGAGGCAGGGGGCGTTGGTCTAGCCAAAAACATTCAGTACTTC. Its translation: CASSYEAGGVGLAKNIQYF.

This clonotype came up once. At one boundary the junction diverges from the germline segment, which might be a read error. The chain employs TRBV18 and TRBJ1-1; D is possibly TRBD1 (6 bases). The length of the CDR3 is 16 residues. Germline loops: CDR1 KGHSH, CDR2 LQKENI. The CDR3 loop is CANSIDRGGMNTEAFF. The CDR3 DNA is TGTGCCAACTCAATAGACCGAGGGGGAATGAACACTGAAGCTTTCTTT.

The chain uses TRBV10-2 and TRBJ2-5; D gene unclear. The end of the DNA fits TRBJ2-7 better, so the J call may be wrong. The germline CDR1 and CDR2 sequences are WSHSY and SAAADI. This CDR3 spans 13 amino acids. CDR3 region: CASSEAATYEQYF. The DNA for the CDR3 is TGCGCCAGCAGTGAGGCAGCCACCTACGAGCAGTACTTC.

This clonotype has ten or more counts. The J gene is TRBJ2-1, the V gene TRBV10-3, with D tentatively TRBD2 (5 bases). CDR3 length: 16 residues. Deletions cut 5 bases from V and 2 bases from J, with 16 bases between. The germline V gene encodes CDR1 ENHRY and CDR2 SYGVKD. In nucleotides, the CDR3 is TGTGCCATCAGTTCCAGTACGGGTAGCGCCTACAATGAGCAGTTCTTC. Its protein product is CAISSSTGSAYNEQFF.

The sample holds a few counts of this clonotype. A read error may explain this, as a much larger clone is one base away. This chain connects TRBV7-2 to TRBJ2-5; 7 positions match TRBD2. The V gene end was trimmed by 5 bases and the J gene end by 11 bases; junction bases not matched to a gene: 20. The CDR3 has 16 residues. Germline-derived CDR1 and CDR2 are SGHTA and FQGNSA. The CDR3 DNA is TGTGCCAGCAGCGCTAGTTTGTCTAGCGGTTACAATGAGCAGTACTTC. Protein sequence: CASSASLSSGYNEQYF.

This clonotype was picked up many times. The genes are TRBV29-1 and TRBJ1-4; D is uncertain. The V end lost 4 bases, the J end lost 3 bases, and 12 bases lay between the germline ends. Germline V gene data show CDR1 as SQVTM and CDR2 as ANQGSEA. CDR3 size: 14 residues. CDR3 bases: TGCAGCGTTGCCGATGACGTTGCTAATGAAAAACTGTTTTTT. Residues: CSVADDVANEKLFF. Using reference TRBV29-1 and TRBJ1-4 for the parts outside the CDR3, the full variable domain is SAVISQKPSRDICQRGTSLTIQCQVDSQVTMMFWYRQQPGQSLTLIATANQGSEATYESGFVIDKFPISRPNLTFSTLTVSNMSPEDSSIYLCSVADDVANEKLFFGSGTQLSVL.

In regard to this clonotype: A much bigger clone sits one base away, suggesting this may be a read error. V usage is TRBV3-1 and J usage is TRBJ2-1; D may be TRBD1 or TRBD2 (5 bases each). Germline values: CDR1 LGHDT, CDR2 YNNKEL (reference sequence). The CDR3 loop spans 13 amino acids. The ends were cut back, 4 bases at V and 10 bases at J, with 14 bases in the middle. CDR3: CASSPGRLGEQFF. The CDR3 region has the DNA TGTGCCAGCAGCCCGGGACGGCTAGGGGAGCAGTTCTTC.

CDR3: CASSLGRTGNRTETQYF. The CDR3 bases are TGTGCCAGCAGCTTGGGAAGGACAGGGAACAGGACGGAGACCCAGTACTTC. The V gene is TRBV7-9, the J gene TRBJ2-5; 8 bases map to TRBD1. Per the germline V gene, CDR1 is SEHNR and CDR2 is FQNEAQ (reference sequence). V shed 3 bases and J 5 bases; nucleotides not matched to a gene: 14. The CDR3 consists of 17 residues.

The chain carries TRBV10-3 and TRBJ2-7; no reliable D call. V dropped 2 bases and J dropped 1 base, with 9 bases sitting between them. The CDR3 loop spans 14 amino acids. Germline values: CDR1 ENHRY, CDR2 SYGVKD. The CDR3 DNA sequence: TGTGCCATCAGTGAGGTAGGAAGGTCCTACGAGCAGTACTTC. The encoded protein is CAISEVGRSYEQYF.

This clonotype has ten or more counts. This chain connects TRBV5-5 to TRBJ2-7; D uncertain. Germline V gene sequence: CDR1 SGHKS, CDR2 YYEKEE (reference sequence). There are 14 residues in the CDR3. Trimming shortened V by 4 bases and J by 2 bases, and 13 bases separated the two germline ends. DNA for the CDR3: TGTGCCAGCAGCCTCGTAGATGGACCCTACGAGCAGTACTTC. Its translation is CASSLVDGPYEQYF.

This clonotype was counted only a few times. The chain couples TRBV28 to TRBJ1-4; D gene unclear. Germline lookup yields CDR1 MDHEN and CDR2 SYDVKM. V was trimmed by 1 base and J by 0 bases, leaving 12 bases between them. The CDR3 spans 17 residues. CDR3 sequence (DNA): TGTGCCAGCAGTTTATCGGGCAGGAGTGCAACTAATGAAAAACTGTTTTTT. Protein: CASSLSGRSATNEKLFF. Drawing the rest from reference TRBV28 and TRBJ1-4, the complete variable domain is DVKVTQSSRYLVKRTGEKVFLECVQDMDHENMFWYRQDPGLGLRLIYFSYDVKMKEKGDIPEGYSVSREKKERFSLILESASTNQTSMYLCASSLSGRSATNEKLFFGSGTQLSVL.

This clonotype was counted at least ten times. The CDR3 loop is CASSLVPLDGSNQPQHF. Here the CDR3 DNA reads TGCGCCAGCAGCTTGGTACCCCTGGACGGGAGCAATCAGCCCCAGCATTTT. The chain combines TRBV5-1 with TRBJ1-5; no reliable D call. The CDR3 is made up of 17 amino acids. The germline V gene has CDR1 SGHRS and CDR2 YFSETQ. V lost 0 bases, J lost 1 base, and 14 bases lay in between.

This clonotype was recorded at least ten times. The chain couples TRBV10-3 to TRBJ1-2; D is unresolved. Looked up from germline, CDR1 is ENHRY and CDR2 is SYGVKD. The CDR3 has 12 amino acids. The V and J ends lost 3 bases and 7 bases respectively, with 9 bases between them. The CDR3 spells CAISENGLGYTF. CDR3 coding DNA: TGTGCCATCAGTGAAAACGGACTTGGCTACACCTTC.

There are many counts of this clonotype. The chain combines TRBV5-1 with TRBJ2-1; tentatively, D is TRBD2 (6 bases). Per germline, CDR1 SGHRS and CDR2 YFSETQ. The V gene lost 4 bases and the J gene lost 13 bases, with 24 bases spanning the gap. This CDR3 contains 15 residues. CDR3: CASSQVGTHPAGQFF. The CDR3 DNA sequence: TGCGCCAGCAGCCAGGTCGGGACCCACCCCGCGGGACAGTTCTTC.

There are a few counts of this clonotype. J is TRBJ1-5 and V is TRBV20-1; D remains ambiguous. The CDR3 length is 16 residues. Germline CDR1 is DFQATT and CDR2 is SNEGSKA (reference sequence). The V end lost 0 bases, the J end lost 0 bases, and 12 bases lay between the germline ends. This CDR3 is CSAREVKGYSNQPQHF. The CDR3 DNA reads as TGCAGTGCTAGAGAAGTGAAGGGTTATAGCAATCAGCCCCAGCATTTT.

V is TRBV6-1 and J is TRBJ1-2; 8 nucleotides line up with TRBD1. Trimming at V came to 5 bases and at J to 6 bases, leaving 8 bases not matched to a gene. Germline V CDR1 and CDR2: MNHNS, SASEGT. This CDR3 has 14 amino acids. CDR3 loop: CASSQTQQGDGYTF. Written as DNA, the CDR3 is TGTGCCAGCAGTCAGACCCAACAGGGGGATGGCTACACCTTC.

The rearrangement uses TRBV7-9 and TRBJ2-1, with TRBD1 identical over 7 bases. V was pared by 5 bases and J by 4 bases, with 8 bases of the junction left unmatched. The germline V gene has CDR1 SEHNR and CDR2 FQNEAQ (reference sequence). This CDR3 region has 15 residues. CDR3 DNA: TGTGCCAGCAGCCCCCGGGACAGAAGTTACAATGAGCAGTTCTTC. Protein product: CASSPRDRSYNEQFF.

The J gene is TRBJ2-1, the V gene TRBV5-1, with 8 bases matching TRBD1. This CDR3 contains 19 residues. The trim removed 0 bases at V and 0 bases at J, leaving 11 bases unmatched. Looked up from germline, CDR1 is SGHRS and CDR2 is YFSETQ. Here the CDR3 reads CASSLGTGGSVSSYNEQFF. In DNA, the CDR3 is TGCGCCAGCAGCTTGGGCACAGGGGGTTCCGTGAGCTCCTACAATGAGCAGTTCTTC.

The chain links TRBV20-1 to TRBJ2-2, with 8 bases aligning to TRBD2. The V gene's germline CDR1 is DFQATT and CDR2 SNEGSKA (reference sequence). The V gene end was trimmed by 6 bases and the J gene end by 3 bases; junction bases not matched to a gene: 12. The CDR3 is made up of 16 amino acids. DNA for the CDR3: TGCAGTGCCCCCGGGCAGAGCGGGGGTGACACCGGGGAGCTGTTTTTT. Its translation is CSAPGQSGGDTGELFF.

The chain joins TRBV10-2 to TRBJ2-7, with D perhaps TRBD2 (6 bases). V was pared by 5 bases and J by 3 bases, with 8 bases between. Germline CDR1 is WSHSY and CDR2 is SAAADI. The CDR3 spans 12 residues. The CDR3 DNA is TGCGCCAGCAGTTCGCGGGGCTACGAGCAGTACTTC. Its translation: CASSSRGYEQYF.

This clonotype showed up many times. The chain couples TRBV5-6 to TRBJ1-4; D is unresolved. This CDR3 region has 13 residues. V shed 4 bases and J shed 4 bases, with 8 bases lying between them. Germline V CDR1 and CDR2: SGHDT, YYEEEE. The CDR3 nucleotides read TGTGCCAGCAGCCTCGGCGGTAATGAAAAACTGTTTTTT. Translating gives CASSLGGNEKLFF.

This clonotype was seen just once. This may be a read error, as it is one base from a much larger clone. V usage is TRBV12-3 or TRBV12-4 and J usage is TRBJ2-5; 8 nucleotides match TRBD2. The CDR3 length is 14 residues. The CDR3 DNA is TGTACCAGCAGTGCACTAGCGGTCCAAGAGACCCAGTACTTC. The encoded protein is CTSSALAVQETQYF.